This T cell receptor (beta chain) was profiled in a study of T cell responses to AZD1222 COVID-19 vaccine. Whole-study findings and limits: Most donors were white British, females outnumbered males, and clonal diversity was possibly underestimated. Baseline seropositives among AZD1222 recipients totaled only five to seven.

A note on this clone: Its antigen remains unidentified.

Method: immunoSEQ multiplex PCR; TCRdb's copy keeps in-frame clones and lacks some. The profile shows about 130,000 clones, 88% of them singletons. Germline-derived CDR1 and CDR2 are MDHEN and SYDVKM. Trimming pared 1 base from V and 4 bases from J, leaving 7 bases between. The CDR3 is 13 amino acids. The rearrangement joins TRBV28 to TRBJ1-1; D possibly corresponds to TRBD1 (5 bases). This TCR was recovered from an adult in good health. Sequencing used peripheral blood, obtained on day 0 of MenACWY control vaccination. The CDR3: CASSLSGGTEAFF. The CDR3 nucleotides read TGTGCCAGCAGTTTATCTGGGGGCACTGAAGCTTTCTTT.